This TCR beta chain was documented in a study of T cell changes during pregnancy in multiple sclerosis. Sequenced by immunoSEQ multiplex PCR; TCRdb stores in-frame clones only, minus some. The data show 40,000 to 45,000 clones, approximately 92% seen once. V lost 3 bases and J lost 7; bases outside the gene matches: 8. The CDR3 contains 15 residues. CDR1 SQVTM and CDR2 ANQGSEA come from the germline V gene. Sequencing was performed on CD4+ T cells from peripheral blood mononuclear cells, taken before pregnancy. The TCR sequence derives from a female donor with multiple sclerosis, enrolled in a pregnancy study. The chain combines TRBV29-1 with TRBJ2-1, with 11 bases identical to TRBD2. CDR3 nucleotides: TGCAGCGTTGACGCTCGGGGACTAGCGGTGAATGAGCAGTTCTTC. Amino acid sequence: CSVDARGLAVNEQFF.